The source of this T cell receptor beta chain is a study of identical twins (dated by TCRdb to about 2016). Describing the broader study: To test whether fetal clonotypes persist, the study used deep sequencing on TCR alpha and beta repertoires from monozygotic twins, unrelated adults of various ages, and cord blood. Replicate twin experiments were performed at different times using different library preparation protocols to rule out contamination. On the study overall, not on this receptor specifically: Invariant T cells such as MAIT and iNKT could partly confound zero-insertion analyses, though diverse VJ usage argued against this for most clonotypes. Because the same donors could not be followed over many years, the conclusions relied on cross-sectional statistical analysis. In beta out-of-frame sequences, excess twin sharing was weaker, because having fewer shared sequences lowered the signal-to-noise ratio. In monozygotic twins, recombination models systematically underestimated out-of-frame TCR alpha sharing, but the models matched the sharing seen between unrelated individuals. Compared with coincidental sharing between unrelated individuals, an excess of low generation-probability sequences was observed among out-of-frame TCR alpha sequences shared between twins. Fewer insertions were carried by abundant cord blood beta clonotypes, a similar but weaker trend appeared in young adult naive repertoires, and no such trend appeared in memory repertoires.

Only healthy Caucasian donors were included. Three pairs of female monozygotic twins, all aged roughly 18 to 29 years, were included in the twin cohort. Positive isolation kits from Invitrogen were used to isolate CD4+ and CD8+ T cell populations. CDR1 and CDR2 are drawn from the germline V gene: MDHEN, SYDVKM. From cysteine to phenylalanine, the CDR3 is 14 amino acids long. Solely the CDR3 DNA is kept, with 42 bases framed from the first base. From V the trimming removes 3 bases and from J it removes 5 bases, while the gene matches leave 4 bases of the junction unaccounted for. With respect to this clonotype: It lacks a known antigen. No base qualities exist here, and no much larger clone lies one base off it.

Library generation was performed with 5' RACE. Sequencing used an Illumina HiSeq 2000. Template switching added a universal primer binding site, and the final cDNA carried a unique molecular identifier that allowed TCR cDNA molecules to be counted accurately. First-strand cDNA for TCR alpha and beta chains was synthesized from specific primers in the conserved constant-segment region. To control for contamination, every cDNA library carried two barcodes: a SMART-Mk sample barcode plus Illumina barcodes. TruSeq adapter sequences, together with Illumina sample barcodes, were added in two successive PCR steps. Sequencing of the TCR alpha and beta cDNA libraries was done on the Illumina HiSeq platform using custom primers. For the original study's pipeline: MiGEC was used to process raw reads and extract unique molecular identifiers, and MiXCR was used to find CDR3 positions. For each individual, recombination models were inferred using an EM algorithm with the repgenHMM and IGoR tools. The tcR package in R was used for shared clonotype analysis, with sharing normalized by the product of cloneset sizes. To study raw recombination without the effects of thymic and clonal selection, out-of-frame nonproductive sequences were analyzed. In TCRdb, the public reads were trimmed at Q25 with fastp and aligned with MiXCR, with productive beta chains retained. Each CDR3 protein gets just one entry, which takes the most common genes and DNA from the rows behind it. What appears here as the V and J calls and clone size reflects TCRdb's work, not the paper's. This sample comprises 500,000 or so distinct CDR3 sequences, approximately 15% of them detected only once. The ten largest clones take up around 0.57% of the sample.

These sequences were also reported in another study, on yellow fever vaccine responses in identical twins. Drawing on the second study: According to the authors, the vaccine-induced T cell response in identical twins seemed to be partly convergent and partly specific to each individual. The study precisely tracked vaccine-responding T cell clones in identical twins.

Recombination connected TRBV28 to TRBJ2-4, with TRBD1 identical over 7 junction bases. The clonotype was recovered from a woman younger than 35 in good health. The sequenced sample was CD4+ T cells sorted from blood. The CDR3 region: CASSFYRGQNIQYF. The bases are TGTGCCAGCAGTTTTTACAGGGGTCAAAACATTCAGTACTTC. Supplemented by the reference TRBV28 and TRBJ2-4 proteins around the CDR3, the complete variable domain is DVKVTQSSRYLVKRTGEKVFLECVQDMDHENMFWYRQDPGLGLRLIYFSYDVKMKEKGDIPEGYSVSREKKERFSLILESASTNQTSMYLCASSFYRGQNIQYFGAGTRLSVL.